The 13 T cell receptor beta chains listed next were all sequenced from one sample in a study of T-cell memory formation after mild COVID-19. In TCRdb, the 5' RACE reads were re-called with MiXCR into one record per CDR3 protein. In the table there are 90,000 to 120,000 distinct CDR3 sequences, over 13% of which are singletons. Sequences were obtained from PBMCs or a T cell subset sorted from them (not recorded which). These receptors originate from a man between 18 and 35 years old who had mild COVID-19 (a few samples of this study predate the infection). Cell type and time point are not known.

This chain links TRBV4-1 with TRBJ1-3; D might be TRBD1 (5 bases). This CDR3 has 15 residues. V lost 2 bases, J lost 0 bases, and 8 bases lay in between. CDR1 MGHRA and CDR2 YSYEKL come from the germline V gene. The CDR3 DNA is TGCGCCAGCAGCCAACCAGGGTCCTCTGGAAACACCATATATTTT. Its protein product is CASSQPGSSGNTIYF.

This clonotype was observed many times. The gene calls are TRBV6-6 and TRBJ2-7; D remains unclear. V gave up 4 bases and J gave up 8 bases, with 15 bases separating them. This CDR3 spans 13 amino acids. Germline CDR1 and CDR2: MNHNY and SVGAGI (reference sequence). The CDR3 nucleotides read TGTGCCAGCAGTTCAGGTGGTGTCCCGAAGCAGTACGTC. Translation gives CASSSGGVPKQYV.

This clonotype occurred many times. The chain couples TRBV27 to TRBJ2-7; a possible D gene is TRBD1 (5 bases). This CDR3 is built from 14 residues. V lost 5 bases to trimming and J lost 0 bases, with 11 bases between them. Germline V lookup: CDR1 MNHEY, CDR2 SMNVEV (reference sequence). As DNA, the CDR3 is TGTGCCAGCAGTCCCACACAGGTCTCCTACGAGCAGTACTTC. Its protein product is CASSPTQVSYEQYF.

This CDR3 reads CASSADRSGYTF. For the CDR3, the DNA is TGTGCCAGCAGCGCGGACAGGAGTGGCTACACCTTC. The chain combines TRBV9 with TRBJ1-2; 7 bases align to TRBD1. V gave up 3 bases and J gave up 7 bases; unmatched junction bases: 3. CDR1 is SGDLS and CDR2 is YYNGEE in the germline V gene. CDR3 length equals 12 residues.

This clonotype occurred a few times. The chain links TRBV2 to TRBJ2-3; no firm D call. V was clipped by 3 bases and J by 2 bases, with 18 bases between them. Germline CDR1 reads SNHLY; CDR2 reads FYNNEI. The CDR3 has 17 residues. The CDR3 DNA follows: TGTGCCAGCAGTGATTTTCTAGGACGGCATATCACAGATACGCAGTATTTT. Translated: CASSDFLGRHITDTQYF.

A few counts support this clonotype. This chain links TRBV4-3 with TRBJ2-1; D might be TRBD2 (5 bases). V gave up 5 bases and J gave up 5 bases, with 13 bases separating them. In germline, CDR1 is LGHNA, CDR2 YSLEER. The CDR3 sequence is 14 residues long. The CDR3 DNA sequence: TGCGCCAGCAGCAACCCCGGGGAACACAATGAGCAGTTCTTC. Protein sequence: CASSNPGEHNEQFF.

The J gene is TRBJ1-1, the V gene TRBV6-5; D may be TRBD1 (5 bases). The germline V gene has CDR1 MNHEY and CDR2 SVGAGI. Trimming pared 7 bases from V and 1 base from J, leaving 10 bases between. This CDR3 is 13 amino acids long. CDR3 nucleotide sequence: TGTGCCAGCACGTCCGGGGGGAACACTGAAGCTTTCTTT. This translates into CASTSGGNTEAFF.

The CDR3 loop is CASKMEGALYNEQFF. DNA for the CDR3: TGTGCCAGCAAAATGGAGGGGGCTTTGTACAATGAGCAGTTCTTC. This rearrangement joins TRBV7-2 to TRBJ2-1, with D perhaps matching TRBD1 (7 bases). The CDR3 length is 15 residues. V lost 7 bases and J 4 bases, leaving 17 bases between the germline ends. Per the germline V gene, CDR1 is SGHTA and CDR2 is FQGNSA.

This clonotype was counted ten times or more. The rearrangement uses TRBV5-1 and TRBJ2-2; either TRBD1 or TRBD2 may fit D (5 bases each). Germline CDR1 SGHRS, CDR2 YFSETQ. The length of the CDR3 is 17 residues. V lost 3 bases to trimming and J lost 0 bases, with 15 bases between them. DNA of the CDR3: TGCGCCAGCAGCTCGAACGGGGCTAACGCGAACACCGGGGAGCTGTTTTTT. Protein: CASSSNGANANTGELFF.

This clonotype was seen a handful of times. CDR3 loop: CASSRHVEAMNEQFF. For the CDR3, the DNA is TGTGCCAGCAGCCGCCACGTCGAGGCTATGAATGAGCAGTTCTTC. The chain uses TRBV7-2 and TRBJ2-1; D is ambiguous. CDR1 and CDR2 from the germline V gene are SGHTA and FQGNSA. Trimming took off 5 bases at V and 7 bases at J, with 18 bases between the two ends. The CDR3 contains 15 residues. Variable domain in full (rest from reference TRBV7-2 and TRBJ2-1): GAGVSQSPSNKVTEKGKDVELRCDPISGHTALYWYRQSLGQGLEFLIYFQGNSAPDKSGLPSDRFSAERTGGSVSTLTIQRTQQEDSAVYLCASSRHVEAMNEQFFGPGTRLTVL.

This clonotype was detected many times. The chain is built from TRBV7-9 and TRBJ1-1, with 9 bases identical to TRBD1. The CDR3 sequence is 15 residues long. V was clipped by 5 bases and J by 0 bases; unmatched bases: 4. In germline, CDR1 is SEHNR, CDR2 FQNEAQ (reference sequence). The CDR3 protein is CASSVGQGMNTEAFF. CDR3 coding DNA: TGTGCCAGCAGCGTCGGACAGGGGATGAACACTGAAGCTTTCTTT.

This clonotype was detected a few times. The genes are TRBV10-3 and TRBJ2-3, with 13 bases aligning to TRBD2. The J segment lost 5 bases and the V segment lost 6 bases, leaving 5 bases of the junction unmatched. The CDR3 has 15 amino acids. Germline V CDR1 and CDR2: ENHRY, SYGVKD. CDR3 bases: TGTGCCATCAGACAGACTAGCGGGGGGAGAGATACGCAGTATTTT. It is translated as CAIRQTSGGRDTQYF.

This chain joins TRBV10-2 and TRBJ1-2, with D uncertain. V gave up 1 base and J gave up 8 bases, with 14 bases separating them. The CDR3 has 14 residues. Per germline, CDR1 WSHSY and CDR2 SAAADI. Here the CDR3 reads CASSEWKVPQGYTF. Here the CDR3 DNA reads TGCGCCAGCAGTGAGTGGAAAGTCCCACAGGGCTACACCTTC.